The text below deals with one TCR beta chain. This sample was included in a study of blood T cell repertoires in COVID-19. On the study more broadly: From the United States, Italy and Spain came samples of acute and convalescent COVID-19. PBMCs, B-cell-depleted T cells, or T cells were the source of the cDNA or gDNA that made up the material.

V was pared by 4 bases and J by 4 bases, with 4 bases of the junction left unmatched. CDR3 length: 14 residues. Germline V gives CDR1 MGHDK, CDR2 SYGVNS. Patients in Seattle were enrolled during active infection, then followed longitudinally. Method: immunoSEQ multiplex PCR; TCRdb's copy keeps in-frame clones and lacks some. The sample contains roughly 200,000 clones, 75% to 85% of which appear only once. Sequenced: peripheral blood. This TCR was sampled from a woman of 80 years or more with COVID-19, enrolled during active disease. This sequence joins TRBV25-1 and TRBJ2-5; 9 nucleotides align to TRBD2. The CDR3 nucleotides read TGTGCCAGCAGTGCGACTAGCGGCCGAGAGACCCAGTACTTC. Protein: CASSATSGRETQYF.